The 31 T cell receptor beta chains below were found in one sample sequenced in a study of blood T cell repertoires in COVID-19. Sequencing was performed with immunoSEQ multiplex PCR; in TCRdb, only in-frame clones are kept and a portion is missing. This table has about 160,000 clones, around 85% appearing once. Sequenced material: peripheral blood. The source is a man between 60 and 75 years old who had recovered from COVID-19.

J is TRBJ2-1 and V is TRBV9; 9 nucleotides agree with TRBD2. The V gene's germline CDR1 is SGDLS and CDR2 YYNGEE. V shed 3 bases and J 6 bases; nucleotides not matched to a gene: 7. The CDR3 is 15 amino acids. The CDR3 spells CASSAPGTSSNEQFF. DNA for the CDR3: TGTGCCAGCAGCGCCCCCGGGACTAGCTCCAATGAGCAGTTCTTC.

The chain combines TRBV18 with TRBJ1-5; 9 nucleotides agree with TRBD1. In germline, CDR1 is KGHSH, CDR2 LQKENI. The J segment lost 2 bases and the V segment lost 4 bases, leaving 3 bases of the junction unmatched. This CDR3 has 15 residues. The CDR3 is CASSQTGGGNQPQHF. In nucleotides, the CDR3 is TGTGCCAGCTCACAGACAGGGGGTGGCAATCAGCCCCAGCATTTT.

This chain links TRBV25-1 with TRBJ1-1; D gene ambiguous. Germline V gene lookup returns CDR1 MGHDK and CDR2 SYGVNS. The CDR3 spans 13 residues. Between the trimmed V and J ends, which lost 6 bases and 7 bases, there was a span of 15 bases. The CDR3 is CASRAWGSGEAFF. DNA of the CDR3: TGTGCCAGCAGGGCGTGGGGAAGCGGTGAAGCTTTCTTT.

The V call is TRBV6-5, the J call TRBJ1-4; D is perhaps TRBD1 (6 bases). CDR1 and CDR2 from the germline V gene are MNHEY and SVGAGI. V was clipped by 4 bases and J by 7 bases, with 16 bases between them. This CDR3 has 15 residues. CDR3 coding DNA: TGTGCCAGCAGTTCCGGGACGGGGACATTTGAAAAACTGTTTTTT. Its translation is CASSSGTGTFEKLFF.

This clone was observed at least ten times. The V gene is TRBV24-1, the J gene TRBJ2-1; 8 nucleotides match TRBD2. J lost 4 bases, V lost 2 bases, and 6 bases had no gene match. Germline lookup yields CDR1 KGHDR and CDR2 SFDVKD. The CDR3 sequence is 16 residues long. CDR3 sequence reads: CATSDSSGLEYNEQFF. In nucleotides, the CDR3 is TGTGCCACCAGTGATTCTTCGGGACTAGAATACAATGAGCAGTTCTTC.

This chain uses TRBV23-1 with TRBJ2-2; perhaps TRBD1 as D (6 bases). TRBV23-1 is an ORF, and what it does is uncertain. The CDR3 consists of 14 residues. V was shortened by 4 bases and J by 4 bases, with 10 bases between the two germline ends. CDR3 sequence: CASSPYRATGELFF. CDR3 nucleotides: TGCGCCAGCAGTCCTTACAGGGCCACCGGGGAGCTGTTTTTT.

This sequence joins TRBV11-2 and TRBJ2-3; 13 nucleotides line up with TRBD2. The V gene end was trimmed by 4 bases and the J gene end by 2 bases; junction bases not matched to a gene: 9. Germline CDR1 SGHAT, CDR2 FQNNGV. This CDR3 comprises 18 residues. The DNA for the CDR3 is TGTGCCAGCAGCTATACCGGGACTAGCGGGGTTAACACAGATACGCAGTATTTT. It encodes CASSYTGTSGVNTDTQYF.

The chain carries TRBV6-5 and TRBJ1-5; 8 nucleotides align to TRBD1. V shed 5 bases and J 6 bases; nucleotides not matched to a gene: 9. The germline V gene has CDR1 MNHEY and CDR2 SVGAGI. CDR3 length equals 15 residues. The CDR3 spells CASSLRRRGPQPQHF. CDR3 nucleotides: TGTGCCAGCAGTCTCCGGCGCAGGGGGCCTCAGCCCCAGCATTTT.

J is TRBJ1-5 and V is TRBV21-1. TRBV21-1 counts as a pseudogene. CDR3 length: 20 amino acids. The CDR3 nucleotides are TGTGCCAGCAGCAAAAACGATCGGCCTCGAGGTCCCAATAGCAATCAGCCCCAGCATTTT. It encodes CASSKNDRPRGPNSNQPQHF.

The chain uses TRBV10-2 and TRBJ1-2; D might be TRBD1 (5 bases). V dropped 11 bases and J dropped 3 bases, with 16 bases sitting between them. The CDR3 covers 13 residues. Germline V gene lookup returns CDR1 WSHSY and CDR2 SAAADI. CDR3 in amino acids: CASGPGYDYGYTF. CDR3 in DNA: TGCGCCTCCGGTCCAGGGTATGACTATGGCTACACCTTC.

The gene calls are TRBV7-2 and TRBJ1-2; 8 positions match TRBD1. This CDR3 is 14 amino acids long. Trimming removed 5 bases from V and 8 bases from J; junction bases left unmatched: 10. The germline V gene has CDR1 SGHTA and CDR2 FQGNSA. CDR3 sequence reads: CASSPNGQGGGYTF. In DNA, the CDR3 is TGTGCCAGCAGCCCCAACGGACAGGGTGGCGGCTACACCTTC. The variable domain in full, with the rest retrieved from reference TRBV7-2 and TRBJ1-2, is GAGVSQSPSNKVTEKGKDVELRCDPISGHTALYWYRQSLGQGLEFLIYFQGNSAPDKSGLPSDRFSAERTGGSVSTLTIQRTQQEDSAVYLCASSPNGQGGGYTFGSGTRLTVV.

This clone was found a few times. The genes are TRBV4-2 and TRBJ1-6; no reliable D call. The germline gives CDR1 LGHNA, CDR2 YNFKEQ. Trimming stripped 1 base from V and 7 bases from J, with 2 bases between. The CDR3 has 12 amino acids. For the CDR3, the DNA is TGTGCCAGCAGCCAAGTAAATTCACCCCTCCACTTT. It is translated as CASSQVNSPLHF.

This chain joins TRBV21-1 and TRBJ2-7; the table's D call TRBD2 went unverified against the DNA. TRBV21-1 is annotated as a pseudogene. This CDR3 comprises 14 residues. CDR3 in DNA: TGTGCCAGCAGCAAAGCGGCCGGGAGCTACGAGCAGTACTTC. It is translated as CASSKAAGSYEQYF.

Only a few counts were recorded for this clone. V usage is TRBV3-1 (or the pseudogene TRBV3-2) and J usage is TRBJ2-1; 7 bases align to TRBD1. The germline V gene has CDR1 LGHDT and CDR2 YNNKEL (reference sequence). With 4 bases clipped from V and 4 bases from J, the junction kept 7 bases outside the gene matches. The CDR3 is made up of 15 amino acids. CDR3 residues: CASSLQPGGYNEQFF. In DNA form, the CDR3 reads TGTGCCAGCAGCCTGCAGCCAGGGGGTTACAATGAGCAGTTCTTC.

This clone has just one count. V gene TRBV3-1 (or the pseudogene TRBV3-2) combines with J gene TRBJ1-2; TRBD1 is a possible D gene (5 bases). CDR1 and CDR2 (germline): LGHDT, YNNKEL (reference sequence). V was trimmed by 4 bases and J by 7 bases, leaving 19 bases between them. This CDR3 spans 15 amino acids. CDR3 DNA sequence: TGTGCCAGCAGCCCCCAGAGTGGCAGGGCCAGTGGCTACACCTTC. Its protein is CASSPQSGRASGYTF.

The CDR3 loop reads CSVARGGNTGELFF. CDR3 in DNA: TGCAGCGTTGCTAGGGGGGGGAACACCGGGGAGCTGTTTTTT. The chain is built from TRBV29-1 and TRBJ2-2, with D possibly being TRBD2 (7 bases). Trimming shortened V by 4 bases and J by 1 base, and 10 bases separated the two germline ends. The germline gives CDR1 SQVTM, CDR2 ANQGSEA. This CDR3 spans 14 amino acids.

The chain employs TRBV7-6 and TRBJ2-5, with 7 bases that match TRBD2. The CDR3 runs 13 residues. With 2 bases clipped from V and 4 bases from J, the junction kept 1 base outside the gene matches. In germline, CDR1 is SGHVS, CDR2 FNYEAQ. The CDR3 spells CASSLTSAETQYF. The DNA for the CDR3 is TGTGCCAGCAGCTTAACTAGCGCAGAGACCCAGTACTTC.

This chain joins TRBV7-3 and TRBJ2-5; TRBD1 agrees at 8 bases. Losses at the gene ends were 2 bases for V and 0 bases for J; bases not matched to a gene: 5. The CDR3 has 16 residues. Germline CDR1 and CDR2: SGHTA and FQGTGA. Here the CDR3 reads CASSLGTGMYQETQYF. The CDR3 coding sequence is TGTGCCAGCAGCTTAGGGACAGGCATGTACCAAGAGACCCAGTACTTC.

The chain combines TRBV10-1 with TRBJ1-2, with D maybe TRBD1 (6 bases). V lost 4 bases and J lost 5, with 8 bases in between. Per the germline V gene, CDR1 is WNHNN and CDR2 is SYGVQD (reference sequence). CDR3 size: 12 residues. For the CDR3, the DNA is TGCGCCAGCAGTGTCGACAGGTATGGCTACACCTTC. As protein: CASSVDRYGYTF.

This rearrangement joins TRBV15 to TRBJ1-6, with D hard to call. The CDR3 has 15 residues. V shed 0 bases and J shed 9 bases, with 12 bases lying between them. Germline CDR1 and CDR2: LNHNV and YYDKDF (reference sequence). CDR3 protein: CATSRDLADTSPLHF. For the CDR3, the DNA is TGTGCCACCAGCAGAGATCTGGCGGATACTTCACCCCTCCACTTT.

This chain's CDR3 is CASNRLGGTGELFF. CDR3 in DNA: TGTGCCAGCAACAGACTTGGGGGGACCGGGGAGCTGTTTTTT. The genes are TRBV2 and TRBJ2-2; perhaps TRBD2 as D (6 bases). CDR3 length: 14 residues. The germline CDR1 and CDR2 sequences are SNHLY and FYNNEI. V was pared by 7 bases and J by 5 bases, with 14 bases between. The full variable domain, rest sourced from reference TRBV2 and TRBJ2-2, is EPEVTQTPSHQVTQMGQEVILRCVPISNHLYFYWYRQILGQKVEFLVSFYNNEISEKSEIFDDQFSVERPDGSNFTLKIRSTKLEDSAMYFCASNRLGGTGELFFGEGSRLTVL.

This clone was found a few times. The chain is built from TRBV30 and TRBJ1-6; D ambiguous. Germline loops: CDR1 GTSNPN, CDR2 SVGIG (reference sequence). V lost 5 bases and J lost 7, with 6 bases in between. The CDR3 totals 11 residues. CDR3 residues: CAWGRNSPLHF. As DNA, the CDR3 is TGTGCCTGGGGCAGGAATTCACCCCTCCACTTT.

The CDR3 region is CASKGQGYNTEAFF. Here the CDR3 DNA reads TGTGCCAGCAAAGGGCAGGGCTATAACACTGAAGCTTTCTTT. The rearrangement joins TRBV6-6 to TRBJ1-1; tentative D call: TRBD1 (5 bases). The CDR3 covers 14 residues. V lost 7 bases to trimming and J lost 2 bases, with 14 bases between them. Germline V gene data show CDR1 as MNHNY and CDR2 as SVGAGI (reference sequence).

This chain joins TRBV6-6 and TRBJ2-7; 8 bases match TRBD1. J gave up 4 bases and V 6 bases, and 8 bases lay outside the gene matches. The germline V gene has CDR1 MNHNY and CDR2 SVGAGI (reference sequence). The CDR3 contains 14 residues. CDR3 sequence reads: CASSDYRGRYEQYF. Here the CDR3 DNA reads TGTGCCAGCAGCGATTACAGGGGGAGGTACGAGCAGTACTTC.

The chain has TRBV5-1 and TRBJ1-4; no reliable D call. Germline loops: CDR1 SGHRS, CDR2 YFSETQ. Trimming took off 4 bases at V and 7 bases at J, with 17 bases between the two ends. This CDR3 contains 15 residues. The CDR3 reads CASSLAGLGSEKLFF. The CDR3, as DNA: TGCGCCAGCAGCCTGGCGGGGTTAGGGAGTGAAAAACTGTTTTTT.

The V and J genes are TRBV3-1 (or the pseudogene TRBV3-2) and TRBJ2-7; D remains unclear. Germline V gene data show CDR1 as LGHDT and CDR2 as YNNKEL (reference sequence). The CDR3 contains 15 residues. Trimming took 0 bases from V and 2 from J, leaving 11 bases between them. The CDR3 DNA reads TGTGCCAGCAGCCAAGATCCCGCCCGGGCCTACGAGCAGTACTTC. It is translated as CASSQDPARAYEQYF.

The gene calls are TRBV19 and TRBJ2-7; 10 positions match TRBD1. The CDR3 totals 14 residues. After removal of 4 bases from V and 2 bases from J, the junction contained 2 bases not matched to a gene. CDR1 and CDR2 (germline): LNHDA, SQIVND (reference sequence). The CDR3 nucleotides read TGTGCCAGTAGTAGTGGACAGGGGGCCTACGAGCAGTACTTC. Translation gives CASSSGQGAYEQYF.

There are a few counts of this clone. The chain has TRBV7-3 and TRBJ1-1; D gene uncertain. The germline V and J ends were trimmed by 1 base and 1 base, with 10 bases remaining between them. The germline gives CDR1 SGHTA, CDR2 FQGTGA. This CDR3 has 15 amino acids. This chain's CDR3 is CASSLNAAGNTEAFF. The CDR3 DNA reads TGTGCCAGCAGCTTAAACGCGGCGGGGAACACTGAAGCTTTCTTT. Together with reference TRBV7-3 and TRBJ1-1, the CDR3 gives the full variable domain: GAGVSQTPSNKVTEKGKYVELRCDPISGHTALYWYRQSLGQGPEFLIYFQGTGAADDSGLPNDRFFAVRPEGSVSTLKIQRTERGDSAVYLCASSLNAAGNTEAFFGQGTRLTVV.

The rearrangement uses TRBV2 and TRBJ1-4; maybe TRBD1 (5 bases). Germline V gene sequence: CDR1 SNHLY, CDR2 FYNNEI. V was trimmed by 8 bases and J by 8 bases, leaving 21 bases between them. The CDR3 has 15 residues. The CDR3: CASGLGRGGGEKLFF. CDR3 bases: TGTGCCAGCGGATTGGGACGGGGGGGAGGAGAAAAACTGTTTTTT.

The chain employs TRBV2 and TRBJ1-2, with no clear D. CDR1 and CDR2 from the germline V gene are SNHLY and FYNNEI. Trimming cost V 9 bases and J 5 bases, with 19 bases left between them. The CDR3 is 14 amino acids. In nucleotides, the CDR3 is TGTGCCAGTTCCCCGGAGGGAGGAATATATGGCTACACCTTC. Protein: CASSPEGGIYGYTF.

This chain joins TRBV5-1 and TRBJ1-3, with 11 bases identical to TRBD1. Unmatched junction bases numbered 2, after V lost 0 bases and J lost 0 bases. This CDR3 has 17 amino acids. The germline CDR1 and CDR2 sequences are SGHRS and YFSETQ. The CDR3 sequence is CASSLEGQGGSGNTIYF. Here the CDR3 DNA reads TGCGCCAGCAGCTTGGAGGGACAGGGGGGCTCTGGAAACACCATATATTTT.